The clone carrying this TCR beta chain was counted only a few times. Its specificity is not known. The source of the sample is a study of Ad26.COV2.S vaccination and SARS-CoV-2 variants. On the study more broadly: Sample donor was a member of the COV1001 Ad26.COV2.S trial arm. General study results and limits: Vaccinated individuals (as opposed to placebo recipients) had higher spike-specific TCR breadth.

V lost 2 bases and J lost 2, with 12 bases in between. This CDR3 has 15 residues. CDR1 is LGHNA and CDR2 is YSLEER in the germline V gene. Generated by immunoSEQ multiplex PCR, the TCRdb table keeps only in-frame clones and is missing some. This table has about 680,000 clones, roughly 90% appearing once. Treatment described: about 20 received Ad26.COV2.S at low or high dose, single or two shots; roughly five received placebo; per-sample allocation not given. Following the first vaccine or placebo injection, samples were taken on day 63. An Ad26 vector expressing Wuhan-strain SARS-CoV-2 spike served as the vaccine.

The receptor's source is a person aged 18-60 years who received the Ad26.COV2.S COVID-19 vaccine or a placebo. Source: peripheral blood, taken in a trial of Ad26.COV2.S vaccine versus placebo. The chain joins TRBV4-3 to TRBJ2-5, with a weak D call TRBD2 (5 bases). The CDR3 coding sequence is TGCGCCAGCAGCCAACAACTAGGCGGACAAGAGACCCAGTACTTC. This codes for CASSQQLGGQETQYF.